This entry lists 22 T cell receptor beta chains sequenced from one sample in a study of blood T cell dynamics during melanoma immunotherapy. Measured with immunoSEQ multiplex PCR; TCRdb has only the in-frame clones, and not every one. The sample lists about 11,000 clones, roughly 86% occurring once. Time point of the sample: pre-treatment baseline. The starting material was blood, obtained from a patient treated with checkpoint blockade. The origin of the receptors is a human donor with melanoma.

With respect to this clone: An end of the junction differs from the germline gene, which may be a read error. CDR3 amino acids: CASSRVQPTWASSNENLFF. For the CDR3, the DNA is TGCGCCAGCAGCCGAGTCCAACCCACCTGGGCCTCTTCTAATGAAAACCTGTTTTTT. This chain joins TRBV4-1 and TRBJ1-4, with D hard to call. The CDR3 extends over 19 amino acids. Per the germline V gene, CDR1 is MGHRA and CDR2 is YSYEKL.

This sequence joins TRBV7-2 and TRBJ1-2, with a tentative D call TRBD1 (6 bases). Germline V gives CDR1 SGHTA, CDR2 FQGNSA. Trimming removed 4 bases at V and 10 bases at J, with 19 bases between. The CDR3 is 14 residues long. CDR3 in DNA: TGTGCCAGCAGCTGGTATGGGGGCGCCGATGACTACACCTTC. This encodes CASSWYGGADDYTF.

The genes are TRBV2 and TRBJ2-1, with 10 bases identical to TRBD2. CDR1 and CDR2 from the germline V gene are SNHLY and FYNNEI. This CDR3 is 14 amino acids long. V was pared by 4 bases and J by 6 bases, with 3 bases of the junction left unmatched. CDR3 nucleotides: TGTGCCAGCAGTGTAAGCGGGGGGGCCAATGAGCAGTTCTTC. Translation gives CASSVSGGANEQFF.

The chain recombines TRBV5-6 with TRBJ2-5; D perhaps matches TRBD2 (5 bases). Gene TRBJ2-7 matches the end of the DNA better, so the J call may be wrong. CDR1 is SGHDT, CDR2 YYEEEE, per germline. There are 16 residues in the CDR3. The CDR3 loop is CASSSLMDLIPYEQYF. The CDR3 DNA is TGTGCCAGCAGCTCTCTAATGGACTTGATACCCTACGAGCAGTACTTC.

V and J are TRBV6-6 and TRBJ2-7; 7 bases fit TRBD1. Trimming removed 5 bases from V and 2 bases from J; junction bases left unmatched: 9. Looked up from germline, CDR1 is MNHNY and CDR2 is SVGAGI (reference sequence). This CDR3 spans 15 amino acids. The CDR3 DNA reads TGTGCCAGCAGTACTTGGGACAGCCTCACCTACGAGCAGTACTTC. This sequence encodes CASSTWDSLTYEQYF.

This clone was picked up a small number of times. The rearrangement uses TRBV20-1 and TRBJ1-3; the D is unclear. V gave up 5 bases and J gave up 0 bases, with 2 bases separating them. Looked up from germline, CDR1 is DFQATT and CDR2 is SNEGSKA (reference sequence). The CDR3 is 11 residues long. This CDR3 reads CSAYSGNTIYF. For the CDR3, the DNA is TGCAGTGCTTACTCTGGAAACACCATATATTTT.

In its sample, this clone was seen once. The chain is built from TRBV11-3 and TRBJ2-7; D is perhaps TRBD2 (7 bases). The CDR3 has 15 residues. Germline CDR1 is SGHNT and CDR2 is YENEEA. Trimming pared 3 bases from V and 6 bases from J, leaving 18 bases between. CDR3 protein: CASSFRGRGASEQYF. The CDR3 DNA reads as TGTGCCAGCAGCTTTAGGGGACGGGGGGCCTCCGAGCAGTACTTC.

The chain recombines TRBV4-3 with TRBJ1-5, with TRBD1 identical over 12 bases. This CDR3 is built from 16 residues. V was pared by 2 bases and J by 6 bases, with 5 bases of the junction left unmatched. CDR1 and CDR2 (germline): LGHNA, YSLEER. In DNA, the CDR3 is TGCGCCAGCAGCCAACAACGGGGACAGGGGGCTCAGCCCCAGCATTTT. Protein: CASSQQRGQGAQPQHF.

This chain connects TRBV6-5 to TRBJ1-3; D not resolved. Trimming removed 5 bases at V and 4 bases at J, with 6 bases between. The CDR3 is 12 amino acids. Germline V lookup: CDR1 MNHEY, CDR2 SVGAGI. The CDR3: CASSATGNTIYF. The CDR3 nucleotides read TGTGCCAGCAGTGCGACAGGAAACACCATATATTTT.

V gene TRBV7-6 combines with J gene TRBJ2-1; weak D call: TRBD2 (5 bases). This CDR3 has 14 residues. Per germline, CDR1 SGHVS and CDR2 FNYEAQ. Trimming removed 5 bases at V and 7 bases at J, with 15 bases between. CDR3 loop: CASSPGREGNEQFF. The CDR3 nucleotides read TGTGCCAGCAGCCCCGGACGGGAAGGGAATGAGCAGTTCTTC.

This sequence joins TRBV19 and TRBJ2-2; the match to TRBD2 covers 7 bases. The germline V gene has CDR1 LNHDA and CDR2 SQIVND (reference sequence). Germline trimming cut 8 bases from V and 4 bases from J; bases unmatched to any gene: 10. The CDR3 is 15 amino acids. This CDR3 is CASDLAGVGTGELFF. The CDR3 DNA reads as TGTGCCAGTGACTTGGCGGGGGTTGGCACCGGGGAGCTGTTTTTT.

This sequence joins TRBV7-8 and TRBJ1-1, with a tentative D call TRBD1 (5 bases). CDR1 is SGHVS and CDR2 is FQNEAQ in the germline V gene. The CDR3 runs 14 residues. Trimming cost V 4 bases and J 1 base, with 10 bases left between them. CDR3 coding DNA: TGTGCCAGCAGCTCGGGGACCGCGAACACTGAAGCTTTCTTT. Translated, it gives CASSSGTANTEAFF.

J is TRBJ1-2 and V is TRBV28; maybe TRBD1 (5 bases). The V end lost 2 bases, the J end lost 4 bases, and 11 bases lay between the germline ends. The CDR3 covers 14 residues. Germline V gene sequence: CDR1 MDHEN, CDR2 SYDVKM. This CDR3 is CASSLIGVGYGYTF. The CDR3 nucleotides are TGTGCCAGCAGTTTAATAGGGGTGGGCTATGGCTACACCTTC.

This clone has just a few counts. This chain connects TRBV28 to TRBJ1-5, with D maybe TRBD1 (5 bases). Germline V CDR1 and CDR2: MDHEN, SYDVKM. Trimming left V 6 bases short and J 0 bases short, with 9 bases between. The CDR3 runs to 14 residues. CDR3 bases: TGTGCCAGCAGGACAGCACCTAGCAATCAGCCCCAGCATTTT. Protein product: CASRTAPSNQPQHF.

V is TRBV25-1 and J is TRBJ1-6; D is unclear. Germline CDR1 and CDR2: MGHDK and SYGVNS. The CDR3 totals 13 residues. V was cut by 6 bases and J by 11 bases, with 14 bases left in between. CDR3 nucleotides: TGTGCCAGCAGCTTTACTGAGGGAGCACCCCTCCACTTT. Translated, it gives CASSFTEGAPLHF.

V and J are TRBV9 and TRBJ1-6, with D unclear. Germline lookup yields CDR1 SGDLS and CDR2 YYNGEE. V lost 4 bases, J lost 10 bases, and 15 bases lay in between. The CDR3 spans 14 residues. The CDR3 DNA follows: TGTGCCAGCAGCTCCCGATGGGAACCCTCACCCCTCCACTTT. It specifies CASSSRWEPSPLHF.

The chain links TRBV19 to TRBJ2-1; D possibly corresponds to TRBD1 (5 bases). V lost 3 bases and J lost 2, with 11 bases in between. The germline V gene encodes CDR1 LNHDA and CDR2 SQIVND (reference sequence). CDR3 size: 15 residues. Here the CDR3 DNA reads TGTGCCAGTAGTATCCAGGGTAGTCCCTACAATGAGCAGTTCTTC. This encodes CASSIQGSPYNEQFF.

The rearrangement links TRBV19 to TRBJ2-7; the match to TRBD1 covers 9 bases. CDR3 length: 15 amino acids. The trim removed 1 base at V and 1 base at J, leaving 2 bases unmatched. Germline lookup yields CDR1 LNHDA and CDR2 SQIVND (reference sequence). The CDR3 bases are TGTGCCAGTAGTATAGCCGGGACAGGGTCCTACGAGCAGTACTTC. This codes for CASSIAGTGSYEQYF. Filled out from reference TRBV19 and TRBJ2-7, the complete variable domain reads DGGITQSPKYLFRKEGQNVTLSCEQNLNHDAMYWYRQDPGQGLRLIYYSQIVNDFQKGDIAEGYSVSREKKESFPLTVTSAQKNPTAFYLCASSIAGTGSYEQYFGPGTRLTVT.

The chain employs TRBV9 and TRBJ2-2; tentatively, D is TRBD1 or TRBD2 (5 bases each). CDR3 length: 17 residues. Germline V gives CDR1 SGDLS, CDR2 YYNGEE. The ends were cut back, 3 bases at V and 0 bases at J, with 15 bases in the middle. The CDR3 coding sequence is TGTGCCAGCAGCGGGGCAATCGGGGCCCCGAACACCGGGGAGCTGTTTTTT. This gives the protein CASSGAIGAPNTGELFF.

This chain uses TRBV6-5 with TRBJ1-2; 7 bases are shared with TRBD1. After removal of 7 bases from V and 7 bases from J, the junction contained 6 bases not matched to a gene. Germline V gene sequence: CDR1 MNHEY, CDR2 SVGAGI. CDR3 length equals 12 residues. The DNA of the CDR3 is TGTGCCAGCAAGGGGGCGTCAGGTGGCTACACCTTC. Translation: CASKGASGGYTF.

V and J are TRBV4-2 and TRBJ2-5; the match to TRBD2 covers 10 bases. CDR1 and CDR2 (germline): LGHNA, YNFKEQ. CDR3 length: 14 residues. J gave up 3 bases and V 5 bases, and 3 bases lay outside the gene matches. The CDR3 region is CASSGTSVEETQYF. The DNA for the CDR3 is TGTGCCAGCAGCGGGACTAGCGTCGAAGAGACCCAGTACTTC.

The J gene is TRBJ1-5, the V gene TRBV2; D is unclear. Germline V gives CDR1 SNHLY, CDR2 FYNNEI. The V and J ends lost 2 bases and 1 base respectively, with 9 bases between them. CDR3 length equals 15 residues. The CDR3 nucleotides read TGTGCCAGCAGTGAAACCCAACAGAGCAATCAGCCCCAGCATTTT. Encoded protein: CASSETQQSNQPQHF.